This entry lists 26 T cell receptor beta chains sequenced from one sample in a study of blood T cell repertoires in COVID-19. Here immunoSEQ multiplex PCR was the method, and the copy in TCRdb shows in-frame clones only, minus some. Of 310,000 or so clones detected, roughly 90% appear once; the ten largest clones hold about 3.9%. Sequencing input: peripheral blood. These receptors were taken from a woman between 50 and 59 years old with active or convalescent COVID-19.

The chain combines TRBV2 with TRBJ1-5; D uncertain. Trimming removed 0 bases at V and 7 bases at J, with 10 bases between. CDR1 SNHLY and CDR2 FYNNEI come from the germline V gene. The CDR3 covers 14 residues. The CDR3: CASSEALGAQPQHF. As DNA, the CDR3 is TGTGCCAGCAGTGAAGCGCTTGGAGCGCAGCCCCAGCATTTT.

The genes are TRBV30 and TRBJ1-1; D possibly corresponds to TRBD1 (6 bases). The CDR3 length is 13 residues. Germline lookup yields CDR1 GTSNPN and CDR2 SVGIG (reference sequence). Deletions cut 2 bases from V and 3 bases from J, with 10 bases between. This CDR3 is CAWSQYRDTEAFF. Here the CDR3 DNA reads TGTGCCTGGAGTCAATACAGGGACACTGAAGCTTTCTTT.

The V gene is TRBV15, the J gene TRBJ1-5; the D gene is possibly TRBD1 (6 bases). The CDR3 has 17 residues. CDR1 LNHNV and CDR2 YYDKDF come from the germline V gene (reference sequence). V lost 0 bases and J 6 bases, leaving 18 bases between the germline ends. For the CDR3, the DNA is TGTGCCACCAGCAGAGACCTAGGTACAGGGACCGGTCAGCCCCAGCATTTT. Its protein is CATSRDLGTGTGQPQHF. The full variable domain, with the rest looked up from reference TRBV15 and TRBJ1-5, is DAMVIQNPRYQVTQFGKPVTLSCSQTLNHNVMYWYQQKSSQAPKLLFHYYDKDFNNEADTPDNFQSRRPNTSFCFLDIRSPGLGDTAMYLCATSRDLGTGTGQPQHFGDGTRLSIL.

The chain has TRBV2 and TRBJ1-4; possibly TRBD1 for D (6 bases). CDR3 size: 14 residues. Germline CDR1 is SNHLY and CDR2 is FYNNEI. Trimming removed 10 bases at V and 2 bases at J, with 14 bases between. The DNA of the CDR3 is TGTGCCACGGGCAGGGGCCGGACTAATGAAAAACTGTTTTTT. Protein: CATGRGRTNEKLFF.

V gene TRBV6-9 combines with J gene TRBJ1-6; 8 nucleotides agree with TRBD1. The CDR3 spans 16 residues. V was pared by 7 bases and J by 5 bases, with 10 bases of the junction left unmatched. Per germline, CDR1 MNHGY and CDR2 SVAAGI. CDR3 coding DNA: TGTGCCAGCACCCGGACAGGGAGTTGGAATAATTCACCCCTCCACTTT. Protein: CASTRTGSWNNSPLHF.

The V gene is TRBV6-5, the J gene TRBJ2-2; possibly TRBD1 for D (6 bases). V shed 2 bases and J shed 13 bases, with 14 bases lying between them. The germline gives CDR1 MNHEY, CDR2 SVGAGI. This CDR3 has 13 amino acids. As DNA, the CDR3 is TGTGCCAGCAGTTACGTAGGGGGAGTTGGGCTGTTTTTT. Its translation: CASSYVGGVGLFF.

This sequence joins TRBV6-2 or TRBV6-3 and TRBJ1-1; 10 positions agree with TRBD1. The CDR3 sequence is 17 residues long. In germline, CDR1 is MNHEY, CDR2 SVGEGT. V gave up 2 bases and J gave up 3 bases; unmatched junction bases: 9. CDR3 coding DNA: TGTGCCAGCAGTTACGACAGGGGGCGCGAATTTTACACTGAAGCTTTCTTT. Translation gives CASSYDRGREFYTEAFF.

CDR3 loop: CASSSTSDREAYEQYF. The DNA for the CDR3 is TGCGCCAGCTCGTCAACTTCAGACAGGGAGGCCTACGAGCAGTACTTC. The J gene is TRBJ2-7, the V gene TRBV5-1, with D maybe TRBD1 (7 bases). Trimming pared 7 bases from V and 2 bases from J, leaving 22 bases between. Per germline, CDR1 SGHRS and CDR2 YFSETQ. CDR3 length: 16 residues.

The chain couples TRBV4-3 to TRBJ2-6; D perhaps matches TRBD1 (5 bases). This CDR3 region has 20 residues. Trimming stripped 4 bases from V and 0 bases from J, with 22 bases between. Germline values: CDR1 LGHNA, CDR2 YSLEER. This CDR3 is CASSLERGMDTLSGANVLTF. The CDR3 nucleotides read TGCGCCAGCAGCCTAGAAAGGGGTATGGACACCCTCTCTGGGGCCAACGTCCTGACTTTC.

This sequence joins TRBV25-1 and TRBJ1-2; TRBD1 might be the D (6 bases). Deletions cut 3 bases from V and 8 bases from J, with 13 bases between. Germline V gene data show CDR1 as MGHDK and CDR2 as SYGVNS. This CDR3 spans 13 amino acids. This CDR3 is CASSEPTGWGYTF. The CDR3 region has the DNA TGTGCCAGCAGTGAGCCAACAGGGTGGGGCTACACCTTC.

V and J are TRBV29-1 and TRBJ1-3; D remains ambiguous. CDR3 length equals 13 residues. In germline, CDR1 is SQVTM, CDR2 ANQGSEA. V lost 6 bases and J 2 bases, leaving 11 bases between the germline ends. The CDR3: CSVLLITGNTIYF. CDR3 nucleotide sequence: TGCAGCGTCCTATTGATTACTGGAAACACCATATATTTT.

The chain has TRBV15 and TRBJ2-2; 12 bases line up with TRBD1. This CDR3 region has 15 residues. Looked up from germline, CDR1 is LNHNV and CDR2 is YYDKDF (reference sequence). After removal of 5 bases from V and 7 bases from J, the junction contained 5 bases not matched to a gene. CDR3 amino acids: CATSWDRGLGGELFF. CDR3 nucleotide sequence: TGTGCCACCAGCTGGGACAGGGGGCTTGGCGGGGAGCTGTTTTTT.

The sample holds a few counts of this clone. V and J are TRBV5-1 and TRBJ2-2; 14 bases are a match to TRBD2. V lost 2 bases to trimming and J lost 7 bases; unmatched junction nucleotides: 10. Per the germline V gene, CDR1 is SGHRS and CDR2 is YFSETQ. CDR3 size: 18 residues. In DNA, the CDR3 is TGCGCCAGCAGCTTTTCCGGACTAGCGGGAGGTGAAGGCGGGGAGCTGTTTTTT. Encoded protein: CASSFSGLAGGEGGELFF.

V and J are TRBV4-1 and TRBJ1-5; TRBD1 aligns across 7 bases. J lost 3 bases, V lost 4 bases, and 6 bases had no gene match. The CDR3 is 15 amino acids. Germline CDR1 and CDR2: MGHRA and YSYEKL. Here the CDR3 DNA reads TGCGCCAGCAGCCCTCCAGACAGGGTCAATCAGCCCCAGCATTTT. It specifies CASSPPDRVNQPQHF.

The V gene is TRBV7-9, the J gene TRBJ1-1; 10 nucleotides agree with TRBD1. CDR1 is SEHNR, CDR2 FQNEAQ, per germline (reference sequence). The CDR3 contains 15 residues. J was trimmed by 5 bases and V by 7 bases; bases with no gene match: 10. The CDR3 spells CASTLGQGTRTEAFF. In nucleotides, the CDR3 is TGTGCCAGCACCCTGGGACAGGGGACGAGGACTGAAGCTTTCTTT.

There are a few counts of this clone. The chain joins TRBV25-1 to TRBJ1-1; TRBD1 aligns across 9 bases. The junction had 5 bases not matched to a gene; V was cut back by 4 bases and J by 5 bases. Germline assignment: CDR1 MGHDK and CDR2 SYGVNS. The CDR3 covers 14 residues. The CDR3 is CASSADRGGTEAFF. The CDR3 bases are TGTGCCAGCAGTGCTGACAGGGGGGGAACTGAAGCTTTCTTT.

The rearrangement joins TRBV6-5 to TRBJ1-2; no reliable D call. Germline CDR1 is MNHEY and CDR2 is SVGAGI. The CDR3 extends over 15 amino acids. V lost 6 bases and J 1 base, leaving 15 bases between the germline ends. The CDR3 loop is CASRAGSNFNYGYTF. CDR3 sequence (DNA): TGTGCCAGCAGGGCTGGCTCAAATTTTAACTATGGCTACACCTTC.

The chain employs TRBV4-3 and TRBJ2-1; 11 bases map to TRBD1. V dropped 4 bases and J dropped 7; count of bases not matched to a gene: 12. CDR1 is LGHNA, CDR2 YSLEER, per germline. The CDR3 spans 17 residues. The CDR3 coding sequence is TGCGCCAGCAGCCCGCAAACCGGGACAGGGGGTCAAAATGAGCAGTTCTTC. This translates into CASSPQTGTGGQNEQFF.

This clone was observed a handful of times. This sequence joins TRBV4-2 and TRBJ2-1; 7 bases fit TRBD2. Per the germline V gene, CDR1 is LGHNA and CDR2 is YNFKEQ. The V gene end was trimmed by 3 bases and the J gene end by 1 base; junction bases not matched to a gene: 18. The CDR3 consists of 20 residues. The CDR3 DNA sequence: TGTGCCAGCAGCCAGGGCATGAACTGGTACGGGGGGTCATCCTACAATGAGCAGTTCTTC. Amino acid sequence: CASSQGMNWYGGSSYNEQFF.

V is TRBV30 and J is TRBJ2-2; 8 bases align to TRBD2. V shed 0 bases and J 4 bases; nucleotides not matched to a gene: 4. The germline V gene has CDR1 GTSNPN and CDR2 SVGIG (reference sequence). CDR3 size: 15 residues. The CDR3 here is CAWSVVAGFTGELFF. The CDR3 region has the DNA TGTGCCTGGAGTGTAGTAGCGGGGTTCACCGGGGAGCTGTTTTTT.

The chain carries TRBV2 and TRBJ2-3, with a weak D call TRBD1 (5 bases). Per germline, CDR1 SNHLY and CDR2 FYNNEI. This CDR3 comprises 12 residues. The V end lost 3 bases, the J end lost 6 bases, and 7 bases lay between the germline ends. Here the CDR3 DNA reads TGTGCCAGCAGTGATAGGGGCGATACGCAGTATTTT. Translation: CASSDRGDTQYF. Based on the CDR3 plus reference TRBV2 and TRBJ2-3, the full variable domain is EPEVTQTPSHQVTQMGQEVILRCVPISNHLYFYWYRQILGQKVEFLVSFYNNEISEKSEIFDDQFSVERPDGSNFTLKIRSTKLEDSAMYFCASSDRGDTQYFGPGTRLTVL.

The rearrangement uses TRBV3-1 (or the pseudogene TRBV3-2) and TRBJ1-1, with D perhaps matching TRBD1 (5 bases). The V gene lost 0 bases and the J gene lost 7 bases, with 12 bases spanning the gap. Germline V gene data show CDR1 as LGHDT and CDR2 as YNNKEL (reference sequence). The CDR3 is made up of 14 amino acids. The CDR3 sequence: CASSQDAQASEAFF. The CDR3 coding sequence is TGTGCCAGCAGCCAAGATGCACAGGCGAGTGAAGCTTTCTTT.

The chain uses TRBV27 and TRBJ2-7; possibly TRBD2 for D (6 bases). Deletions cut 3 bases from V and 0 bases from J, with 12 bases between. CDR1 is MNHEY and CDR2 is SMNVEV in the germline V gene (reference sequence). The CDR3 runs to 15 residues. The DNA of the CDR3 is TGTGCCAGCAGTTTGTCGGGGGTAGGCTCCTACGAGCAGTACTTC. It codes for CASSLSGVGSYEQYF.

The gene calls are TRBV6-4 and TRBJ2-3, with a weak D call TRBD2 (5 bases). The CDR3 covers 15 residues. Germline V lookup: CDR1 MRHNA, CDR2 SNTAGT. V shed 4 bases and J shed 6 bases, with 17 bases lying between them. DNA of the CDR3: TGTGCCAGCAGTGTTTCAGGACTGGGCCCCGATACGCAGTATTTT. As protein: CASSVSGLGPDTQYF.

The table lists this clone with a count of one. V gene TRBV7-2 combines with J gene TRBJ2-7, with a tentative D call TRBD2 (5 bases). Germline V gives CDR1 SGHTA, CDR2 FQGNSA. The germline V and J ends were trimmed by 1 base and 1 base, with 11 bases remaining between them. This CDR3 has 15 residues. The CDR3 DNA follows: TGTGCCAGCAGCTTAGTTACACTAGGTTCCTACGAGCAGTACTTC. It translates to CASSLVTLGSYEQYF.

The chain carries TRBV29-1 and TRBJ2-5; D is possibly TRBD2 (6 bases). This CDR3 has 11 residues. CDR1 and CDR2 from the germline V gene are SQVTM and ANQGSEA. Trimming left V 4 bases short and J 8 bases short, with 11 bases between. The CDR3 region has the DNA TGCAGCGTTGCCTCTGCGGGAACCCAGTACTTC. Translation gives CSVASAGTQYF. The whole variable domain, remainder taken from reference TRBV29-1 and TRBJ2-5, is SAVISQKPSRDICQRGTSLTIQCQVDSQVTMMFWYRQQPGQSLTLIATANQGSEATYESGFVIDKFPISRPNLTFSTLTVSNMSPEDSSIYLCSVASAGTQYFGPGTRLLVL.